The clone carrying this T cell receptor beta chain was found once. Its matching antigen is unknown. This entry comes from a study of cytomegalovirus exposure and HLA in healthy donors. After removal of 8 bases from V and 4 bases from J, the junction contained 4 bases not matched to a gene. The V gene's germline CDR1 is MNHNS and CDR2 SASEGT. The CDR3 extends over 13 amino acids. It was with 60 Vbeta and 13 Jbeta primers that the PCR ran. Produced via immunoSEQ multiplex PCR; TCRdb's table is partial and in-frame only. The sample contains fewer than 200,000 clones, 65% to 85% of which appear only once. General observations from the study: Researchers catalogued over 150 TCR beta chains as cytomegalovirus-associated.

Sequenced: PBMCs. This TCR was sampled from a woman aged 50 to 60 in good health and CMV-seropositive. The chain couples TRBV6-1 to TRBJ1-2, with 10 bases fitting TRBD1. The CDR3 region has the DNA TGTGCCAGCCGGGACAGGGGAGTCTATGGCTACACCTTC. Its translation: CASRDRGVYGYTF.